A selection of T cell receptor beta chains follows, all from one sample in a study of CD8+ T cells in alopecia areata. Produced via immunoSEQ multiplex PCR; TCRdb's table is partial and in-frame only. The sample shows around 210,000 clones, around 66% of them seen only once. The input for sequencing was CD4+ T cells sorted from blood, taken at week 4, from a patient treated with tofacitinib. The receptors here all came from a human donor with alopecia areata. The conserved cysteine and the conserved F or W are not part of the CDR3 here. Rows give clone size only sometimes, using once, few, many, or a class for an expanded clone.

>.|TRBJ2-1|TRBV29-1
SVETSSLEF
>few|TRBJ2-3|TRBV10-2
ASSRLAGVGSPDTQY
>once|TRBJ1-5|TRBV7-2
ASSLGENTGGPTNQPQH
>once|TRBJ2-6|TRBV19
ASQVGSGANVLT
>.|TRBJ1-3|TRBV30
AWTDSGNTIY
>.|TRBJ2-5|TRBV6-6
ASGTSGGRETQY
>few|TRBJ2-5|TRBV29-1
SVGRDTGETQY
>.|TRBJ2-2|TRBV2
ASAERGHTGELF
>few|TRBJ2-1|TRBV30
AWILGSGTGPNNEQF
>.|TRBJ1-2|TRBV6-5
ASSYLQGNYGYT
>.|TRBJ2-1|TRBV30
AWLTGMNEQF
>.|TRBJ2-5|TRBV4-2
ASSARDGQETQY
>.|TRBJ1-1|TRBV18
ASSSRSVPEAF
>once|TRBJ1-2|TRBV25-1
ASSPRFGLGYT
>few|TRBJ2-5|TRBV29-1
SVEPRTDQETQY
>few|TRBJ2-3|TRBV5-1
ASSLQGAADTQY
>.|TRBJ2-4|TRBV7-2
ASSERSGRRNIQY
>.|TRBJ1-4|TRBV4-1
ASSPRGGGGEKLF
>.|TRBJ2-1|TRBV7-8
ASSLRPFGGSGTYNEQF
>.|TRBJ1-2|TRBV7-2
ASSFNRAANGYT